This T cell receptor (beta chain) is drawn from a study of T cells in Graves' hyperthyroidism and ophthalmopathy. This clonotype occurred a few times. Its antigen is as yet unknown. Study results and limitations: Most expanded thyroid clonotypes above 0.001 recurred in blood.

This blood was taken when hyperthyroidism was first diagnosed, before any ophthalmopathy symptoms existed. Germline loops: CDR1 MGHRA, CDR2 YSYEKL. The ends were cut back, 5 bases at V and 4 bases at J, with 15 bases in the middle. The CDR3 has 15 amino acids. RNA transcripts were the template for amplifying TCR beta CDR3 regions. When the TCR CDR3 underwent first-round RT-PCR, the HTBI primer set was used. From the multiplex PCR reads, TCRdb called clonotypes with MiXCR, one entry per CDR3 protein. The sample has a few hundred thousand distinct CDR3 sequences; roughly 14% are singletons. The chain is built from TRBV4-1 and TRBJ2-1; D remains unclear. What was sequenced was blood. The sequence derives from a woman aged 18-29 years with Graves' hyperthyroidism that later progressed to Graves' ophthalmopathy. The DNA for the CDR3 is TGCGCCAGCAGCTTCCCCGCTAGGGCTTACAATGAGCAGTTCTTC. Its protein is CASSFPARAYNEQFF.